These 23 T cell receptor beta chains were sequenced from one sample in a study of identical twins. Via MiXCR, TCRdb re-called the 5' RACE reads, giving one row per CDR3 protein. The sample records around 450,000 distinct CDR3 sequences, 13% to 15% being singletons. These data are also associated with another study on yellow fever vaccine responses in identical twins.

Source material: CD4+ T cells sorted from blood. The receptor set was obtained from a woman aged 18-30 years in good health.

This clonotype was observed a handful of times. The CDR3 is CSVGARLAKEQFF. DNA of the CDR3: TGCAGCGTGGGCGCTAGACTAGCGAAAGAGCAGTTCTTC. This rearrangement joins TRBV29-1 to TRBJ2-1; 8 positions match TRBD2. The CDR3 sequence is 13 residues long. CDR1 is SQVTM and CDR2 is ANQGSEA in the germline V gene. V shed 6 bases, J shed 10 bases, and the junction held 11 bases outside the gene matches.

The rearrangement joins TRBV5-1 to TRBJ2-7; 11 bases agree with TRBD2. Germline CDR1 SGHRS, CDR2 YFSETQ. Trimming cost V 0 bases and J 6 bases; bases outside gene matches: 14. This CDR3 has 18 residues. This CDR3 is CASSLEGLAGGPGAEQYF. The CDR3 DNA sequence: TGCGCCAGCAGCTTGGAGGGCCTAGCGGGAGGCCCCGGAGCCGAGCAGTACTTC.

The chain uses TRBV11-3 and TRBJ1-5; D uncertain. Germline V gives CDR1 SGHNT, CDR2 YENEEA. The CDR3 is 14 amino acids. V lost 1 base and J 7 bases, leaving 11 bases between the germline ends. The CDR3 DNA reads as TGTGCCAGCAGCTTAGTAAAGGGAGGCCAGCCCCAGCATTTT. Translated, it gives CASSLVKGGQPQHF.

This clonotype turned up a few times. The chain links TRBV29-1 to TRBJ2-3; perhaps D is TRBD1 or TRBD2 (5 bases each). Trimming left V 0 bases short and J 0 bases short, with 10 bases between. Germline V gives CDR1 SQVTM, CDR2 ANQGSEA. This CDR3 is built from 15 residues. CDR3 protein: CSVEDWDQSTDTQYF. The CDR3 DNA reads as TGCAGCGTTGAAGACTGGGACCAAAGCACAGATACGCAGTATTTT.

This chain uses TRBV2 with TRBJ2-5; weak D call: TRBD2 (6 bases). V lost 7 bases and J 4 bases, leaving 13 bases between the germline ends. The germline gives CDR1 SNHLY, CDR2 FYNNEI. The CDR3 loop spans 13 amino acids. The CDR3 nucleotides read TGTGCCAGCAAGAGTGGGGGGAGAGAGACCCAGTACTTC. Amino acid sequence: CASKSGGRETQYF.

The genes are TRBV6-2 or TRBV6-3 and TRBJ2-2; 10 nucleotides agree with TRBD1. The germline CDR1 and CDR2 sequences are MNHEY and SVGEGT. This CDR3 has 17 amino acids. With V trimmed by 6 bases and J by 8 bases, 15 bases remained unmatched. The CDR3 DNA follows: TGTGCCAGCAGCTACAACCGGGACAGGGGCCCCACGGGGGAGCTGTTTTTT. Protein: CASSYNRDRGPTGELFF.

This chain joins TRBV6-1 and TRBJ2-3; possible D gene TRBD1, 6 bases. This CDR3 contains 15 residues. Trimming shortened V by 1 base and J by 2 bases, and 10 bases separated the two germline ends. CDR1 MNHNS and CDR2 SASEGT come from the germline V gene. The CDR3 DNA sequence: TGTGCCAGCAGTGAAGGGCAGGGGCACACAGATACGCAGTATTTT. As protein: CASSEGQGHTDTQYF.

This clonotype was seen a handful of times. The chain links TRBV30 to TRBJ2-2; no firm D call. V lost 3 bases and J 6 bases, leaving 5 bases between the germline ends. From germline, CDR1 is GTSNPN and CDR2 SVGIG (reference sequence). This CDR3 comprises 11 residues. This CDR3 reads CAWRQSGELFF. Here the CDR3 DNA reads TGTGCCTGGAGACAGTCCGGGGAGCTGTTTTTT.

For the CDR3, the DNA is TGCAGTGCTCCCGGACTAGCGGGGGTCGCGGTGAATGAGCAGTTCTTC. Amino acid sequence: CSAPGLAGVAVNEQFF. The chain employs TRBV20-1 and TRBJ2-1; TRBD2 aligns across 13 bases. J lost 7 bases, V lost 5 bases, and 11 bases had no gene match. The CDR3 extends over 16 amino acids. Germline V gene sequence: CDR1 DFQATT, CDR2 SNEGSKA (reference sequence).

The chain uses TRBV7-9 and TRBJ2-5; 9 bases align to TRBD1. V shed 0 bases, J shed 5 bases, and the junction held 4 bases outside the gene matches. The CDR3 sequence is 15 residues long. Per the germline V gene, CDR1 is SEHNR and CDR2 is FQNEAQ (reference sequence). The CDR3 loop is CASSLAQGAWETQYF. In DNA, the CDR3 is TGTGCCAGCAGCTTAGCACAGGGGGCATGGGAGACCCAGTACTTC.

V is TRBV12-5 and J is TRBJ2-2; D unresolved. The CDR3 contains 18 residues. The ends were cut back, 2 bases at V and 0 bases at J, with 16 bases in the middle. The V gene's germline CDR1 is LGHNT and CDR2 FRNRAP. The CDR3 DNA sequence: TGTGCTAGTGGTTTGCCACAAAAAGACTCGACGAACACCGGGGAGCTGTTTTTT. Residues: CASGLPQKDSTNTGELFF.

This chain uses TRBV10-3 with TRBJ2-7; tentatively, D is TRBD1 or TRBD2 (5 bases each). Trimming removed 10 bases at V and 2 bases at J, with 15 bases between. Per the germline V gene, CDR1 is ENHRY and CDR2 is SYGVKD. The CDR3 totals 13 residues. For the CDR3, the DNA is TGTGCCAACTCTCGGGACCAAACCTACGAGCAGTACTTC. Amino acids: CANSRDQTYEQYF.

This clonotype was picked up a small number of times. The chain recombines TRBV5-1 with TRBJ2-3; D gene uncertain. The V gene's germline CDR1 is SGHRS and CDR2 YFSETQ. Trimming left V 2 bases short and J 4 bases short, with 14 bases between. This CDR3 region has 15 residues. The CDR3 region is CASSFFPLDPDTQYF. The CDR3 DNA sequence: TGCGCCAGCAGCTTTTTTCCTCTGGACCCAGATACGCAGTATTTT. The whole variable domain, remainder taken from reference TRBV5-1 and TRBJ2-3, is KAGVTQTPRYLIKTRGQQVTLSCSPISGHRSVSWYQQTPGQGLQFLFEYFSETQRNKGNFPGRFSGRQFSNSRSEMNVSTLELGDSALYLCASSFFPLDPDTQYFGPGTRLTVL.

This clonotype has a handful of counts. The chain combines TRBV5-8 with TRBJ2-2, with a possible D match to TRBD1 (5 bases). With 0 bases removed from V and 4 bases from J, the gap between germline ends came to 13 bases. This CDR3 is built from 16 residues. Germline V gene sequence: CDR1 SGHTS, CDR2 YDEGEE. The CDR3 loop reads CASSLVVGASTGELFF. DNA for the CDR3: TGTGCCAGCAGCTTGGTAGTAGGGGCCAGCACCGGGGAGCTGTTTTTT.

This clonotype has a handful of counts. The chain carries TRBV7-2 and TRBJ2-7; TRBD2 matches at 7 bases. The CDR3 runs 15 residues. J gave up 5 bases and V 5 bases, and 12 bases lay outside the gene matches. CDR1 and CDR2 (germline): SGHTA, FQGNSA. CDR3 in amino acids: CASSRVTSPGDEQYF. CDR3 DNA sequence: TGTGCCAGCAGCCGAGTGACTAGCCCTGGAGACGAGCAGTACTTC.

Only a few counts were recorded for this clonotype. This chain links TRBV3-1 with TRBJ1-1; 9 nucleotides match TRBD1. CDR3 length equals 14 residues. J gave up 11 bases and V 1 base, and 8 bases lay outside the gene matches. The germline V gene encodes CDR1 LGHDT and CDR2 YNNKEL (reference sequence). The CDR3 protein is CASSQGIMGQGAFF. As DNA, the CDR3 is TGTGCCAGCAGCCAAGGAATTATGGGACAGGGCGCTTTCTTT.

The genes are TRBV11-2 and TRBJ2-1, with D maybe TRBD1 (6 bases). This CDR3 comprises 15 residues. Germline lookup yields CDR1 SGHAT and CDR2 FQNNGV. The ends were cut back, 4 bases at V and 9 bases at J, with 19 bases in the middle. The CDR3 reads CASSSDAGTGFEQFF. The CDR3 bases are TGTGCCAGCAGCTCTGACGCTGGCACAGGGTTTGAGCAGTTCTTC.

Ten or more counts support this clonotype. The chain has TRBV20-1 and TRBJ2-5, with TRBD2 matching over 12 bases. Trimming took 3 bases from V and 2 from J; bases not matched to a gene: 4. The CDR3 contains 15 residues. Germline-derived CDR1 and CDR2 are DFQATT and SNEGSKA (reference sequence). The CDR3: CSASRLAGAQETQYF. The DNA of the CDR3 is TGCAGTGCTAGTAGACTAGCGGGGGCTCAAGAGACCCAGTACTTC.

The genes are TRBV7-2 and TRBJ2-5; 11 bases are shared with TRBD2. Per the germline V gene, CDR1 is SGHTA and CDR2 is FQGNSA. CDR3 length equals 14 residues. The V segment lost 3 bases and the J segment 6 bases; nucleotides outside the gene matches: 3. CDR3 region: CASSFSGGDQTQYF. The CDR3 region has the DNA TGTGCCAGCAGCTTTAGCGGGGGGGATCAGACCCAGTACTTC.

This clonotype was detected ten times or more. This chain uses TRBV29-1 with TRBJ1-2, with D perhaps TRBD1 (5 bases). Germline V gives CDR1 SQVTM, CDR2 ANQGSEA. CDR3 length equals 14 residues. Trimming cost V 3 bases and J 8 bases, with 19 bases left between them. The CDR3 is CSVDSWGREGGYTF. In DNA form, the CDR3 reads TGCAGCGTTGATTCGTGGGGCAGGGAAGGAGGCTACACCTTC.

This clonotype showed up just a few times. J is TRBJ2-1 and V is TRBV15; weak D call: TRBD2 (5 bases). Germline loops: CDR1 LNHNV, CDR2 YYDKDF (reference sequence). V dropped 2 bases and J dropped 4 bases, with 15 bases sitting between them. The CDR3 extends over 16 amino acids. The CDR3 region has the DNA TGTGCCACCAGCAGACGAGGGTTGGCTAGTTACAATGAGCAGTTCTTC. It encodes CATSRRGLASYNEQFF.

This clonotype has only a few counts. This chain links TRBV7-2 with TRBJ2-3; the D is unclear. This CDR3 is built from 15 residues. The germline V gene encodes CDR1 SGHTA and CDR2 FQGNSA. With 2 bases removed from V and 3 bases from J, the gap between germline ends came to 12 bases. The CDR3 region is CASSLYRSNTDTQYF. The CDR3 DNA follows: TGTGCCAGCAGCTTATATCGTAGTAATACAGATACGCAGTATTTT.

Ten or more counts support this clonotype. The chain has TRBV5-1 and TRBJ1-2, with D unclear. Trimming took 4 bases from V and 7 from J, leaving 14 bases between them. There are 13 residues in the CDR3. The germline CDR1 and CDR2 sequences are SGHRS and YFSETQ. Here the CDR3 DNA reads TGCGCCAGCAGCCGAACCCTTACTAGTGGCTACACCTTC. Translated: CASSRTLTSGYTF.